This T cell receptor beta chain was recorded in a study of shared clonotypes between healthy human individuals. Study background: Per donor, CD8 memory used one plate, CD8 naive used two, CD4 memory used three and CD4 naive used three. Study results and limitations: Generation probabilities were higher for clonotypes shared across all four sorted-subset donors than for unshared ones.

Healthy and HIV-negative, the adult donors had no recent acute infections or vaccinations. The table came from immunoSEQ multiplex PCR; TCRdb's copy has only in-frame clones and leaves some out. The sample contains more than 2,000,000 clones, over 90% of which appear only once. The CDR3 has 14 residues. The V segment lost 1 base and the J segment 3 bases; nucleotides outside the gene matches: 3. CDR1 and CDR2 (germline): SEHNR, FQNEAQ (reference sequence). Comments on this clone: Its target is not known. This same CDR3 is encoded by further DNA sequences in the sample.

The chain couples TRBV7-9 to TRBJ2-7; 7 bases are shared with TRBD2. The specimen sequenced was naive CD4+ T cells from PBMCs. The subset is: CD45RA+ positively selected. The clonotype comes from a man younger than 35 in good health. Some clones in this sample may be carry-over from other donors' samples. The CDR3 spells CASSLGASGYEQYF. The CDR3, as DNA: TGTGCCAGCAGCTTAGGGGCTAGCGGCTACGAGCAGTACTTC.